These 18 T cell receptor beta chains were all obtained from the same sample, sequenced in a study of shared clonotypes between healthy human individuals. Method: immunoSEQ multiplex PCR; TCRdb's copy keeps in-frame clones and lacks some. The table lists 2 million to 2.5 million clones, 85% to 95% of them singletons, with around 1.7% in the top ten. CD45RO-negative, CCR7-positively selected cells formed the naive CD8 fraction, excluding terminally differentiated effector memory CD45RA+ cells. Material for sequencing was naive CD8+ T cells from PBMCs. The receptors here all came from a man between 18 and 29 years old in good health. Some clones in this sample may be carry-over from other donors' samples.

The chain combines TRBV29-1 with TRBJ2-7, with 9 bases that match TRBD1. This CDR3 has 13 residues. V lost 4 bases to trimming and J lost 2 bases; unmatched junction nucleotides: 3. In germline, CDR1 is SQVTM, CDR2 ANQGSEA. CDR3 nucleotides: TGCAGCGTTGGACAGGGGGTGACCTACGAGCAGTACTTC. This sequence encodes CSVGQGVTYEQYF.

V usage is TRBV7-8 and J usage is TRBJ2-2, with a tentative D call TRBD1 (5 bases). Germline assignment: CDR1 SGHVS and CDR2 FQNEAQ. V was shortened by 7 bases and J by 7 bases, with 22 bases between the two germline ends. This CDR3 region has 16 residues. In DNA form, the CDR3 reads TGTGCCAGCACCTTTCCAAGGGGCCGGTGGGACGGGGAGCTGTTTTTT. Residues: CASTFPRGRWDGELFF.

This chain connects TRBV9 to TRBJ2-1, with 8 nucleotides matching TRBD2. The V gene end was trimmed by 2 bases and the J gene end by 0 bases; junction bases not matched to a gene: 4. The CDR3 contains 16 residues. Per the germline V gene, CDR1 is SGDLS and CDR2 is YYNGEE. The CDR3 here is CASSVSGTSSYNEQFF. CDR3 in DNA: TGTGCCAGCAGCGTGAGCGGGACTAGCTCCTACAATGAGCAGTTCTTC.

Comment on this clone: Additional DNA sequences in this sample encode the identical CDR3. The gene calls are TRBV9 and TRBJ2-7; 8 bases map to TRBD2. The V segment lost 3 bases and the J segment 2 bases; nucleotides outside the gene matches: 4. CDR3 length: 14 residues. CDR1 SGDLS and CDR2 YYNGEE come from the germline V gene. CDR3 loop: CASSEGLAAYEQYF. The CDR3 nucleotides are TGTGCCAGCAGCGAAGGACTAGCCGCCTACGAGCAGTACTTC.

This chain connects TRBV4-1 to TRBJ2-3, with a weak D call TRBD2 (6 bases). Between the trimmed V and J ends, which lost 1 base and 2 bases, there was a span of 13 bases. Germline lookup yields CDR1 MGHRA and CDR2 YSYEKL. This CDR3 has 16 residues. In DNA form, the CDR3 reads TGCGCCAGCAGCCAAGGGGTTCTAGCGCACACAGATACGCAGTATTTT. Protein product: CASSQGVLAHTDTQYF.

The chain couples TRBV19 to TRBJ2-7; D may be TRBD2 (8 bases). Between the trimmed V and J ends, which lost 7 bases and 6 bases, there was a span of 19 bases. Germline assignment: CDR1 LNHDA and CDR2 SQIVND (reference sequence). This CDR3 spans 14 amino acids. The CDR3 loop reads CASTGGLAGTEQYF. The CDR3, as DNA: TGTGCCAGTACAGGGGGTCTAGCGGGCACCGAGCAGTACTTC.

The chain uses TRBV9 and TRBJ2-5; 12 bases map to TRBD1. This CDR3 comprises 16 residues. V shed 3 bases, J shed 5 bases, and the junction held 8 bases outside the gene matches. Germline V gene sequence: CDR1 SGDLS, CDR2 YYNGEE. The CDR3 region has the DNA TGTGCCAGCAGCGACCGGGACAGGGGGCTCGGGGAGACCCAGTACTTC. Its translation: CASSDRDRGLGETQYF. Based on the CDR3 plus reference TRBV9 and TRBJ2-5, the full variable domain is DSGVTQTPKHLITATGQRVTLRCSPRSGDLSVYWYQQSLDQGLQFLIQYYNGEERAKGNILERFSAQQFPDLHSELNLSSLELGDSALYFCASSDRDRGLGETQYFGPGTRLLVL.

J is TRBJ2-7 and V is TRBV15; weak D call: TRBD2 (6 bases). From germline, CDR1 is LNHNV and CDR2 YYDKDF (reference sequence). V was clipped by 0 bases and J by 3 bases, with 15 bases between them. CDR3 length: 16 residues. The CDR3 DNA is TGTGCCACCAGCAGAGATCGAGGTAGCGGCTTCTACGAGCAGTACTTC. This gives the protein CATSRDRGSGFYEQYF.

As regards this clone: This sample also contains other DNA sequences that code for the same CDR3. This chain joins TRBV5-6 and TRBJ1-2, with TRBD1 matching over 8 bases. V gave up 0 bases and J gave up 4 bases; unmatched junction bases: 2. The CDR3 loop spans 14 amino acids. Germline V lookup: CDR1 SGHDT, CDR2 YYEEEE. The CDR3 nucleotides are TGTGCCAGCAGCTTGGGACAGGGGACCTATGGCTACACCTTC. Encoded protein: CASSLGQGTYGYTF.

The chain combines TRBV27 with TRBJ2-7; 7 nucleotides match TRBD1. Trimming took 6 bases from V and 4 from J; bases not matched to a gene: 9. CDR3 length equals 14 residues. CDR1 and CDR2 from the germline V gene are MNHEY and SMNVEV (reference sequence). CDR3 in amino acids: CASSQDRLTYEQYF. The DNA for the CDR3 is TGTGCCAGCAGCCAGGACAGGTTGACTTACGAGCAGTACTTC.

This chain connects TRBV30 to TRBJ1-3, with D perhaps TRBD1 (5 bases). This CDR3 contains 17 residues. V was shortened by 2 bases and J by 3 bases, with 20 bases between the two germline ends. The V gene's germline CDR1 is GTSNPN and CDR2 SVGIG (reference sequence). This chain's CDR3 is CAWSPEISGYGGNTIYF. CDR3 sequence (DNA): TGTGCCTGGAGTCCGGAAATATCAGGGTATGGTGGAAACACCATATATTTT.

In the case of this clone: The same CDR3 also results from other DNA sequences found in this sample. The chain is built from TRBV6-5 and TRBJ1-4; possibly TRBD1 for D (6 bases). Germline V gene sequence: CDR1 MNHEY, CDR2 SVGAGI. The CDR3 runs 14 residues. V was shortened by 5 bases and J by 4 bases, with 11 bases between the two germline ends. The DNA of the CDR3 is TGTGCCAGCAGTCCCACAGGGTTTAATGAAAAACTGTTTTTT. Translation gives CASSPTGFNEKLFF.

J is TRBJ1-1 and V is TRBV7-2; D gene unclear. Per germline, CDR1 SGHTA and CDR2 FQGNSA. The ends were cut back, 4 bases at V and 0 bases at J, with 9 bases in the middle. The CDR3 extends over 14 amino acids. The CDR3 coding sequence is TGTGCCAGCAGCTGGTATGTTATGAACACTGAAGCTTTCTTT. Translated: CASSWYVMNTEAFF.

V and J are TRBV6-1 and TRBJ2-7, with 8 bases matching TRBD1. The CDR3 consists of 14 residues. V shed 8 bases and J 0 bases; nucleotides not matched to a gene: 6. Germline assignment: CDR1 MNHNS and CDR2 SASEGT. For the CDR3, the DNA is TGTGCCAGCGGGGACAGGAGCCCCTCCTACGAGCAGTACTTC. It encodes CASGDRSPSYEQYF.

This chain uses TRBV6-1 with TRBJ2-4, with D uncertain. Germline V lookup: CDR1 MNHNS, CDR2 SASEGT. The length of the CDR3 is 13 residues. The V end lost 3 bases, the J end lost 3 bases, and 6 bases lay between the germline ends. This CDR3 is CASSESVKNIQYF. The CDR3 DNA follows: TGTGCCAGCAGTGAGTCCGTCAAAAACATTCAGTACTTC.

DNA for the CDR3: TGTGCCAGCAGTGAACTACCAGGGGTGAAAGAGACCCAGTACTTC. Protein product: CASSELPGVKETQYF. The rearrangement uses TRBV25-1 and TRBJ2-5; the D gene is possibly TRBD1 (6 bases). Germline V gives CDR1 MGHDK, CDR2 SYGVNS. V lost 2 bases and J 3 bases, leaving 13 bases between the germline ends. The CDR3 is 15 residues long.

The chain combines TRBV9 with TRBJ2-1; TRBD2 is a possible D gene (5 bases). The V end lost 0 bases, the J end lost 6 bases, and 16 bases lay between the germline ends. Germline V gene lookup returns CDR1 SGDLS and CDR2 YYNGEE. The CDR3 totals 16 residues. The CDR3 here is CASSVALSGLSNEQFF. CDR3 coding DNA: TGTGCCAGCAGCGTAGCTCTCAGCGGACTTTCCAATGAGCAGTTCTTC.

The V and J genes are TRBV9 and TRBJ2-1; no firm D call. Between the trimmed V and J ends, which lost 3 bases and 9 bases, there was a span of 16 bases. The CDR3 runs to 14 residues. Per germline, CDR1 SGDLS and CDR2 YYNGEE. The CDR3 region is CASSAPPSSPEQFF. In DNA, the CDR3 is TGTGCCAGCAGCGCCCCCCCCTCAAGTCCTGAGCAGTTCTTC.